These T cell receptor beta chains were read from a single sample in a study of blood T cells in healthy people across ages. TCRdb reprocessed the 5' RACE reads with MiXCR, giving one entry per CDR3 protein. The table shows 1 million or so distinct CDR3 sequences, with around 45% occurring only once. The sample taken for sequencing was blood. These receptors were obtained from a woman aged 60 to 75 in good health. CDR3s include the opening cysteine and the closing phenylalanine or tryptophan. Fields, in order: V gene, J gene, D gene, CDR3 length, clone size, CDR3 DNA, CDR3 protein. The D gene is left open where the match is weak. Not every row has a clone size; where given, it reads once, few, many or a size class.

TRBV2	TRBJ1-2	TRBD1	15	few	TGTGCCAGCAGACGAAACACCGGGACAGCCTATGGCTACACCTTC	CASRRNTGTAYGYTF
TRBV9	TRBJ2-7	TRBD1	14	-	TGTGCCAGCAGCGTTGGACAGGGTTGGTACGAGCAGTACTTC	CASSVGQGWYEQYF
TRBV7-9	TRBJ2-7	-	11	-	TGTGCCAGCGGCATGGACTACGAGCAGTACTTC	CASGMDYEQYF
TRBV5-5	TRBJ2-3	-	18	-	TGTGCCAGCAGCTTGGGTGCGGGTGCTAGCGAAAACACAGATACGCAGTATTTT	CASSLGAGASENTDTQYF
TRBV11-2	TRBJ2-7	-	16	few	TGTGCCAGCAGCTTAAGCGGGACAGGCGATCTATACGAGCAGTACTTC	CASSLSGTGDLYEQYF
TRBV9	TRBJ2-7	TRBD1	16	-	TGTGCCAGCAGCGTAGGGGCCGGGACAGCGTCCTACGAGCAGTACTTC	CASSVGAGTASYEQYF
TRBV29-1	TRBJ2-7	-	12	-	TGCAGCGCCCTGGACACGCTATTAGGGCAGTACTTC	CSALDTLLGQYF
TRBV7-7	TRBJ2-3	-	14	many	TGTGCCAGCAGCCCGGGAGTAAGGGCAGATACGCAGTATTTT	CASSPGVRADTQYF
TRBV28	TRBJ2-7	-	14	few	TGTGCCAGCAGTTTTTCTGCCCGGGCCTACGAGCAGTACTTC	CASSFSARAYEQYF
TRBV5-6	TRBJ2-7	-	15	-	TGTGCCAGCAGCTTGACAGGGTCCGTCTCCTACGAGCAGTACTTC	CASSLTGSVSYEQYF
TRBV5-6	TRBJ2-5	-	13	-	TGTGCCAGCAGCTCGCAGGCCCAAGAGACCCAGTACTTC	CASSSQAQETQYF
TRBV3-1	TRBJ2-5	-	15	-	TGTGCCAGCTGCCAAGGCAGGGGAGGGTTGGAGACCCAGTACTTC	CASCQGRGGLETQYF
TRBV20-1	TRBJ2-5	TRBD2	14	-	TGCAGTGCTAGTGGCGGGAGGGCCGCAGAGACCCAGTACTTC	CSASGGRAAETQYF
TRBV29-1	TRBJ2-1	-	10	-	TGCAGCGTAGCGATCAATGAGCAGTTCTTC	CSVAINEQFF
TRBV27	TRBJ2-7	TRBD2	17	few	TGTGCCAGCAGTCCGACCAGGAGCGGGAGTAGTAGGGGGGAGCAGTACTTC	CASSPTRSGSSRGEQYF
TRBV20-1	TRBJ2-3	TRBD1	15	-	TGCAGTGCTAGACCCAGGACAGGTCTTGCGGATACGCAGTATTTT	CSARPRTGLADTQYF
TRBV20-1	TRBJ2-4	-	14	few	TGCAGTGCTAGTCGGGCAGGGACCAAAAACATTCAGTACTTC	CSASRAGTKNIQYF
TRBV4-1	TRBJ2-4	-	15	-	TGCGCCAGCAGCCGAGAGGTTCACCGAGGAAACATTCAGTACTTC	CASSREVHRGNIQYF